This T cell receptor (beta chain) appears in the sequencing data of a study of OX40 agonist ivuxolimab in advanced cancers. Study-wide background: Ivuxolimab was administered intravenously to patients at 0.01 to 10 mg/kg every 2 weeks. Patients were 82.7% male with ages about 20 to 79, mean 60.

A word on this clone: Its antigen is undetermined.

Trimming cost V 7 bases and J 6 bases, with 15 bases left between them. Germline assignment: CDR1 MNHEY and CDR2 SVGAGI. This CDR3 region has 13 residues. General study findings and limits: There were, on average, more expanded clones in CD8+ T cells than in CD4+. Circulating CD4+ and CD8+ T cells showed clonal expansion by week 6 at 0.1 to 3.0 mg/kg.

Here immunoSEQ multiplex PCR was the method, and the copy in TCRdb shows in-frame clones only, minus some. Of around 70,000 clones listed, around 88% were seen once; the top ten hold under 7.5%. This receptor was identified in an adult with an advanced solid tumor such as melanoma, head and neck, liver or kidney cancer. This specimen consisted of CD4+ or CD8+ T cells sorted from blood, obtained in a trial of the OX40 agonist ivuxolimab. The V call is TRBV6-5, the J call TRBJ2-5; maybe TRBD2 (7 bases). As DNA, the CDR3 is TGTGCCAGCACCTGGGGGGGCGGAAAGACCCAGTACTTC. It specifies CASTWGGGKTQYF.